These T cell receptor beta chains were read from a single sample in a study of blood T cell repertoires in COVID-19. Assay used: immunoSEQ multiplex PCR; TCRdb lists only in-frame clones, some missing. This sample has approximately 200,000 clones; about four fifths occur once, and the top ten carry 2.5% to 3.5%. The sample was PBMCs or T cells enriched from blood (not recorded which). The receptors stem from a woman aged 25-40 years who had recovered from COVID-19. Each CDR3 is given with its conserved first and last residue. A D gene is named only where the DNA matches it firmly. Size tells how often a clone was seen (once, few, many) or the class of an expanded clone, and some rows leave it out.

d_gene: TRBD1
v_gene: TRBV7-2
j_gene: TRBJ1-1
abundance: NA
CDR3nt: TGTGCCAGCAGACCACAGGGGTCCACTGAAGCTTTCTTT
CDR3aa: CASRPQGSTEAFF

d_gene: NA
v_gene: TRBV7-2
j_gene: TRBJ1-2
abundance: NA
CDR3nt: TGTGCCAGCAGCTTAGAGCCCGGCGGGCAAGCCCCCTATGGCTACACCTTC
CDR3aa: CASSLEPGGQAPYGYTF

d_gene: TRBD1
v_gene: TRBV7-3
j_gene: TRBJ1-5
abundance: NA
CDR3nt: TGTGCCAGCAGCACCGACAGGGCTCCCGGGCAGCCCCAGCATTTT
CDR3aa: CASSTDRAPGQPQHF

d_gene: TRBD2
v_gene: TRBV3-1/TRBV3-2
j_gene: TRBJ2-7
abundance: NA
CDR3nt: TGTGCCAGCAGCCGTCTAGCGGGAGGAGTATACGAGCAGTACTTC
CDR3aa: CASSRLAGGVYEQYF

d_gene: NA
v_gene: TRBV19
j_gene: TRBJ1-4
abundance: NA
CDR3nt: TGTGCCAGTAGTATAGGGGGCGCTGAATGGGAAAAACTGTTTTTT
CDR3aa: CASSIGGAEWEKLFF

d_gene: TRBD2
v_gene: TRBV4-1
j_gene: TRBJ2-1
abundance: NA
CDR3nt: TGCGCCAGCAGCCAAGATTTGAGCTTCTGGGGACTAGCGGGCCCCAATGAGCAGTTCTTC
CDR3aa: CASSQDLSFWGLAGPNEQFF

d_gene: NA
v_gene: TRBV28
j_gene: TRBJ1-4
abundance: NA
CDR3nt: TGTGCCAGCATCATGGACAGTACTAATGAAAAACTGTTTTTT
CDR3aa: CASIMDSTNEKLFF

d_gene: TRBD1
v_gene: TRBV28
j_gene: TRBJ1-2
abundance: NA
CDR3nt: TGTGCCAGCAGTTCACCGCAGGGGACAGGCGGAGATGGCTACACCTTC
CDR3aa: CASSSPQGTGGDGYTF

d_gene: TRBD1
v_gene: TRBV7-2
j_gene: TRBJ1-1
abundance: NA
CDR3nt: TGTGCCAGCAGCACCCGACAGGGAATTGCCTTGAACACTGAAGCTTTCTTT
CDR3aa: CASSTRQGIALNTEAFF

d_gene: TRBD2
v_gene: TRBV9
j_gene: TRBJ2-3
abundance: NA
CDR3nt: TGTGCCAGCAGCGTAGGGCCAGCGGGAGTCACAGATACGCAGTATTTT
CDR3aa: CASSVGPAGVTDTQYF

d_gene: NA
v_gene: TRBV7-2
j_gene: TRBJ2-7
abundance: NA
CDR3nt: TGTGCCAGCAGCTTAGCTGCGGCGGTCTCAGGGGAGCAGTACTTC
CDR3aa: CASSLAAAVSGEQYF

d_gene: NA
v_gene: TRBV19
j_gene: TRBJ1-1
abundance: NA
CDR3nt: TGTGCCAGTAGTATTATCCCGCGATCCCTGAACACTGAAGCTTTCTTT
CDR3aa: CASSIIPRSLNTEAFF

d_gene: NA
v_gene: TRBV30
j_gene: TRBJ1-1
abundance: once
CDR3nt: TGTGCCTGGAGTGTATCGTACAGGGAGTCGACTGAAGCTTTCTTT
CDR3aa: CAWSVSYRESTEAFF

d_gene: NA
v_gene: TRBV7-9
j_gene: TRBJ1-5
abundance: NA
CDR3nt: TGTGCCAGCAGCTTAGGGGGGGTTAGCAATCAGCCCCAGCATTTT
CDR3aa: CASSLGGVSNQPQHF

d_gene: NA
v_gene: TRBV21-1
j_gene: TRBJ2-1
abundance: NA
CDR3nt: TGTGCCAGCAGCACTCCCACTAGCGGGGGGGCGAATGAGCAGTTCTTC
CDR3aa: CASSTPTSGGANEQFF

d_gene: TRBD2
v_gene: TRBV11-2
j_gene: TRBJ2-5
abundance: NA
CDR3nt: TGTGCCAGCAGCTCCCTCAACCGGGAGGGAGGGACCCAGTACTTC
CDR3aa: CASSSLNREGGTQYF

d_gene: NA
v_gene: TRBV9
j_gene: TRBJ1-3
abundance: NA
CDR3nt: TGTGCCAGCAGCGTAGGTATGGAGGTCTCTGGAAACACCATATATTTT
CDR3aa: CASSVGMEVSGNTIYF

d_gene: NA
v_gene: TRBV5-1
j_gene: TRBJ2-3
abundance: NA
CDR3nt: TGCGCCAGCAGCTCCACCGGGTCCCTGGATACGCAGTATTTT
CDR3aa: CASSSTGSLDTQYF

d_gene: NA
v_gene: TRBV4-1
j_gene: TRBJ2-2
abundance: once
CDR3nt: TGCGCCAGCAGCCAAGATAGCGAGTTGGACACCGGGGAGCTGTTTTTT
CDR3aa: CASSQDSELDTGELFF

d_gene: NA
v_gene: TRBV7-2
j_gene: TRBJ2-3
abundance: NA
CDR3nt: TGTGCCAGCAGCTTAGATCGGGTAGCGGCAGATACGCAGTATTTT
CDR3aa: CASSLDRVAADTQYF

d_gene: TRBD1
v_gene: TRBV18
j_gene: TRBJ2-7
abundance: NA
CDR3nt: TGTGCCAGCTCTTCCCAGGAGACAGGGATTAGATCCTACGAGCAGTACTTC
CDR3aa: CASSSQETGIRSYEQYF

d_gene: NA
v_gene: TRBV9
j_gene: TRBJ1-6
abundance: NA
CDR3nt: TGTGCCAGCAGCGTAGACGCAGGGGATAGCTCACCCCTCCACTTT
CDR3aa: CASSVDAGDSSPLHF